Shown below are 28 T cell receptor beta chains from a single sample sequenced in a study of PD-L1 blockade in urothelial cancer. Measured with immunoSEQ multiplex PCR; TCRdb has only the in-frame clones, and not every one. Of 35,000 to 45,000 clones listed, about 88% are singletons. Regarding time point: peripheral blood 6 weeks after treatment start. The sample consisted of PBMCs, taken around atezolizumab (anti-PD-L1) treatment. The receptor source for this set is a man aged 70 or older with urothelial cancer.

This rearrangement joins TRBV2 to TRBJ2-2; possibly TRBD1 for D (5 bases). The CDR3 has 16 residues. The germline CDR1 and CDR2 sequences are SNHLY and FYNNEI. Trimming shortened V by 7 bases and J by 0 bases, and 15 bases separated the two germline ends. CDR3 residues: CASISATAANTGELFF. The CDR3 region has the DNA TGTGCCAGCATCTCAGCGACAGCCGCGAACACCGGGGAGCTGTTTTTT.

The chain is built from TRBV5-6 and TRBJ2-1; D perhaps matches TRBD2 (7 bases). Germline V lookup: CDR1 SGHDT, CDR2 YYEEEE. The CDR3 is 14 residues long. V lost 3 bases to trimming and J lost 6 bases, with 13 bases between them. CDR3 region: CASSSTGLGNEQFF. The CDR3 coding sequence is TGTGCCAGCAGCTCGACAGGACTAGGCAATGAGCAGTTCTTC.

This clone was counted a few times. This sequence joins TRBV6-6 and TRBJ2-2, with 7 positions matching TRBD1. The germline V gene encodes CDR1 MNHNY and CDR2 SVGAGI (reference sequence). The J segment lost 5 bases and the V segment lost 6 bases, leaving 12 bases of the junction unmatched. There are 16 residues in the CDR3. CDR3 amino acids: CASRRRGQSRTGELFF. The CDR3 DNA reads TGTGCCAGCAGGCGCAGGGGACAGTCACGGACCGGGGAGCTGTTTTTT.

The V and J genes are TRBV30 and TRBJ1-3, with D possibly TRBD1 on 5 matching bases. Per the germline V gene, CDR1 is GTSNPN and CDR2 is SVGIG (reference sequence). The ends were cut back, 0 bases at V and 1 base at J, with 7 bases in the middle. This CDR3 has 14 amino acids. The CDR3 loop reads CAWSVGDSGNTIYF. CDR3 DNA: TGTGCCTGGAGTGTAGGGGATTCTGGAAACACCATATATTTT.

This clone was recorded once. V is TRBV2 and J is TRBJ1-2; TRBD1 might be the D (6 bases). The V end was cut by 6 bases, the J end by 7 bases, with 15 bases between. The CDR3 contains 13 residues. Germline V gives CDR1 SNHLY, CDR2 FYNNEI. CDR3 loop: CASRGTGTPGYTF. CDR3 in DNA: TGTGCCAGCAGGGGTACAGGGACCCCTGGCTACACCTTC. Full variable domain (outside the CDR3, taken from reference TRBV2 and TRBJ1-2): EPEVTQTPSHQVTQMGQEVILRCVPISNHLYFYWYRQILGQKVEFLVSFYNNEISEKSEIFDDQFSVERPDGSNFTLKIRSTKLEDSAMYFCASRGTGTPGYTFGSGTRLTVV.

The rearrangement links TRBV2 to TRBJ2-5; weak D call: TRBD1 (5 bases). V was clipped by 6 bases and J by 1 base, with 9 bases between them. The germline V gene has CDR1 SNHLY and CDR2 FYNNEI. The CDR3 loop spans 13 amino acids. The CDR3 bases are TGTGCCAGCAGCCGACAGCGCCAAGAGACCCAGTACTTC. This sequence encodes CASSRQRQETQYF.

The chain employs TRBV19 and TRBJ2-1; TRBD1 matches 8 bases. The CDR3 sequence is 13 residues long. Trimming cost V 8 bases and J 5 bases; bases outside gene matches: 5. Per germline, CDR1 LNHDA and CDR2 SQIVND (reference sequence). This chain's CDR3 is CASARGPNNEQFF. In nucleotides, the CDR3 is TGTGCCAGTGCCAGGGGGCCTAACAATGAGCAGTTCTTC.

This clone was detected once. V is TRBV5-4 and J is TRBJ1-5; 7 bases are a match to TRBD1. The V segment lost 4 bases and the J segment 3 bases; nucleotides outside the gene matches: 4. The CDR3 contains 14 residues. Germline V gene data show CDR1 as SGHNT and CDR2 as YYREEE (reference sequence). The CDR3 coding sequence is TGTGCCAGCAGCAAACAGGGGACCAATCAGCCCCAGCATTTT. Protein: CASSKQGTNQPQHF.

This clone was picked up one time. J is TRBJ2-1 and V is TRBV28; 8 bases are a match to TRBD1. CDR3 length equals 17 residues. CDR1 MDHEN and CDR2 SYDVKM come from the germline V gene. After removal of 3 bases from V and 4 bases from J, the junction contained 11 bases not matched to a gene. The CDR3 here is CASSFGGQGLGYNEQFF. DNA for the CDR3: TGTGCCAGCAGTTTCGGTGGACAGGGACTGGGGTACAATGAGCAGTTCTTC.

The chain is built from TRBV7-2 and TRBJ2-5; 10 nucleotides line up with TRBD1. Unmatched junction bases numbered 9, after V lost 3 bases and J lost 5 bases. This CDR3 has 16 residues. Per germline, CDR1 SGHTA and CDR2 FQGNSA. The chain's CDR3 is CASSFTRGDRGETQYF. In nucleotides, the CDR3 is TGTGCCAGCAGCTTCACAAGAGGGGACAGGGGTGAGACCCAGTACTTC.

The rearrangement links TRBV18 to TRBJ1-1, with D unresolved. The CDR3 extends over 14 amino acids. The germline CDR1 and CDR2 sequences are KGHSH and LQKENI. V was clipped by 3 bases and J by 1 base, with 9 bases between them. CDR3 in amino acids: CASSPSGGNTEAFF. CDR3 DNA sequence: TGTGCCAGCTCACCCTCCGGCGGGAACACTGAAGCTTTCTTT.

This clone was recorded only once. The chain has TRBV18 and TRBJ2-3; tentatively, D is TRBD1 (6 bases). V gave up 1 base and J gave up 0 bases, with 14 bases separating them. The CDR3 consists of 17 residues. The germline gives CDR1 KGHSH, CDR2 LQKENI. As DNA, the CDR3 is TGTGCCAGCTCACCACAAAGGGGCAGGGGAAGCACAGATACGCAGTATTTT. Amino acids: CASSPQRGRGSTDTQYF.

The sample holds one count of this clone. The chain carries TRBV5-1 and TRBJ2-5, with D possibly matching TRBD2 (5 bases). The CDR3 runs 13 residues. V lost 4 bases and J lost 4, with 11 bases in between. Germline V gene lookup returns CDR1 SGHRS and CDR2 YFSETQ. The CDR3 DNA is TGCGCCAGCAGCACCAGCGGCCCAGAGACCCAGTACTTC. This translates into CASSTSGPETQYF.

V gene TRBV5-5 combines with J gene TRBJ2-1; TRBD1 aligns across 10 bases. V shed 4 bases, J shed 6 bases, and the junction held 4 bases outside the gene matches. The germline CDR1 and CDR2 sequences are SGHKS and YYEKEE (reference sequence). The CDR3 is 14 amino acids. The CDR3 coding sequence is TGTGCCAGCAGCCGGGACAGGGGAGGCAATGAGCAGTTCTTC. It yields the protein CASSRDRGGNEQFF.

The CDR3 protein is CASSSLAGNSNEQFF. The CDR3 DNA sequence: TGCGCCAGCAGCTCGCTCGCCGGGAACTCCAATGAGCAGTTCTTC. The J gene is TRBJ2-1, the V gene TRBV5-1; a weak D match, TRBD2 (5 bases). From germline, CDR1 is SGHRS and CDR2 YFSETQ. The length of the CDR3 is 15 residues. V dropped 3 bases and J dropped 6 bases, with 16 bases sitting between them.

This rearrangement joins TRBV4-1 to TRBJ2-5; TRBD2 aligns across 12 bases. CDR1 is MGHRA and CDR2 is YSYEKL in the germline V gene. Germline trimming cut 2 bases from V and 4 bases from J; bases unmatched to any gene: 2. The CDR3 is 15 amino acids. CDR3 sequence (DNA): TGCGCCAGCAGCCAATTGGGACTAGCGGGAGAGACCCAGTACTTC. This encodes CASSQLGLAGETQYF.

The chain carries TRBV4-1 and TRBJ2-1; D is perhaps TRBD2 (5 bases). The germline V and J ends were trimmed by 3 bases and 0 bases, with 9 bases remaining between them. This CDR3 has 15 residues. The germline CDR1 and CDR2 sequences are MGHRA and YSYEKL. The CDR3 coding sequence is TGCGCCAGCAGCCACCGGGAAGACTCCTACAATGAGCAGTTCTTC. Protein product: CASSHREDSYNEQFF.

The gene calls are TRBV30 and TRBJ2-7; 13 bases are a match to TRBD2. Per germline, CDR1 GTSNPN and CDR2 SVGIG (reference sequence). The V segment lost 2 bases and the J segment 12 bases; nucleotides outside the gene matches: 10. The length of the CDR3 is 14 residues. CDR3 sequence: CAWSPGLAGVAGYF. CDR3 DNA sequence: TGTGCCTGGAGTCCCGGACTAGCGGGAGTTGCGGGGTACTTC.

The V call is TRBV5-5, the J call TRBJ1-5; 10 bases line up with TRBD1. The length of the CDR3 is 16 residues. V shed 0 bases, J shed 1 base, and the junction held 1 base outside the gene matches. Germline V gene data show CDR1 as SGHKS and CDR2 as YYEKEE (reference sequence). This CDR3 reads CASSLEGQGSNQPQHF. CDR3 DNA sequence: TGTGCCAGCAGCTTGGAGGGACAGGGGAGCAATCAGCCCCAGCATTTT.

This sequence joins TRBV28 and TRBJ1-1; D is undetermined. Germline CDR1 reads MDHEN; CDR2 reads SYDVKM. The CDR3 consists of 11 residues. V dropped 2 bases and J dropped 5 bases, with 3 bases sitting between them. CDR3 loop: CASSLTTEAFF. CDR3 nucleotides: TGTGCCAGCAGTTTAACAACTGAAGCTTTCTTT. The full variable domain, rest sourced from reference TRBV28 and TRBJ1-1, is DVKVTQSSRYLVKRTGEKVFLECVQDMDHENMFWYRQDPGLGLRLIYFSYDVKMKEKGDIPEGYSVSREKKERFSLILESASTNQTSMYLCASSLTTEAFFGQGTRLTVV.

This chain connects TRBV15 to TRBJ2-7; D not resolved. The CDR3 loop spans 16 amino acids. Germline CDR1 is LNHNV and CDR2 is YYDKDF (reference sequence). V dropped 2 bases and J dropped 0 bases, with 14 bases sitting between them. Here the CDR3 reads CATSRFSTPSSYEQYF. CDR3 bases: TGTGCCACCAGCAGATTCTCCACCCCGAGCTCCTACGAGCAGTACTTC. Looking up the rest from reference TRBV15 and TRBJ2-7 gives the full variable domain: DAMVIQNPRYQVTQFGKPVTLSCSQTLNHNVMYWYQQKSSQAPKLLFHYYDKDFNNEADTPDNFQSRRPNTSFCFLDIRSPGLGDTAMYLCATSRFSTPSSYEQYFGPGTRLTVT.

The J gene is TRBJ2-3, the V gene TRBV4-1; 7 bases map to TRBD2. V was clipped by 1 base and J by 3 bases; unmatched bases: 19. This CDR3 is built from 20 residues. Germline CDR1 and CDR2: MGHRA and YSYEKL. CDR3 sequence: CASSQGGGSAGVVRTDTQYF. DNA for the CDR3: TGCGCCAGCAGCCAAGGGGGGGGATCCGCAGGAGTAGTTCGGACAGATACGCAGTATTTT.

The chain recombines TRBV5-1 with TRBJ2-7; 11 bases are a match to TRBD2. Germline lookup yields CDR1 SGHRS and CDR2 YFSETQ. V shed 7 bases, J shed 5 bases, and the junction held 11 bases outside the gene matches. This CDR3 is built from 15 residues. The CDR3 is CASSLAGGKSHEQYF. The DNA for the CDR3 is TGCGCCAGCTCCCTAGCGGGAGGAAAATCCCACGAGCAGTACTTC.

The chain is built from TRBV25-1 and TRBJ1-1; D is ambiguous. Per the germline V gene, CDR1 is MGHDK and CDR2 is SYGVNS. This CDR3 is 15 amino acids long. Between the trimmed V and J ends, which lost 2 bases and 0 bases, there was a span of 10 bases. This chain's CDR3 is CASSELGDLNTEAFF. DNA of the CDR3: TGTGCCAGCAGTGAACTAGGAGACCTGAACACTGAAGCTTTCTTT. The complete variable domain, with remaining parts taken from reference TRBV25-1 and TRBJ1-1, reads EADIYQTPRYLVIGTGKKITLECSQTMGHDKMYWYQQDPGMELHLIHYSYGVNSTEKGDLSSESTVSRIRTEHFPLTLESARPSHTSQYLCASSELGDLNTEAFFGQGTRLTVV.

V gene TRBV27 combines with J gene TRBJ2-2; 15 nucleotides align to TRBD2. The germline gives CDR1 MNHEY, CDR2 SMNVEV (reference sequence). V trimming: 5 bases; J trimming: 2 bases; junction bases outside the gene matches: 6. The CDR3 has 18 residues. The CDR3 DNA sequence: TGTGCCAGCAGTGCCTGGGGACTAGCGGGAGGTAACACCGGGGAGCTGTTTTTT. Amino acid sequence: CASSAWGLAGGNTGELFF.

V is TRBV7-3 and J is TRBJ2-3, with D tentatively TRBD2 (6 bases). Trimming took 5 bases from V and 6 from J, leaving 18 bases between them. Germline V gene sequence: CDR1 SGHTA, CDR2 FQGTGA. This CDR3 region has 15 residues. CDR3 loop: CASSPSPGETDTQYF. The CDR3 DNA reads TGTGCCAGCAGCCCAAGTCCGGGAGAAACGGATACGCAGTATTTT. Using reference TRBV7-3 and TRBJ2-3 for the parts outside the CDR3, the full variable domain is GAGVSQTPSNKVTEKGKYVELRCDPISGHTALYWYRQSLGQGPEFLIYFQGTGAADDSGLPNDRFFAVRPEGSVSTLKIQRTERGDSAVYLCASSPSPGETDTQYFGPGTRLTVL.

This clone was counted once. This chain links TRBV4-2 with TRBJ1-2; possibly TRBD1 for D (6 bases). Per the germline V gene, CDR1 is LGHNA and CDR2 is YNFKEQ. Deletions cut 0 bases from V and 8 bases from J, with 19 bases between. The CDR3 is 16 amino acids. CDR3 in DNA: TGTGCCAGCAGCCAAGAGAACAGGAGAGGACAGTTGGGCTACACCTTC. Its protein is CASSQENRRGQLGYTF.

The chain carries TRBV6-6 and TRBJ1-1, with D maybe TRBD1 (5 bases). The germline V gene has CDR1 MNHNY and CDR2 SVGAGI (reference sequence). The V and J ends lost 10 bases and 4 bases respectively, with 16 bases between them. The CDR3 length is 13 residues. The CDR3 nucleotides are TGTGCCATCACGGTGGGGGGGGGCACTGAAGCTTTCTTT. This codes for CAITVGGGTEAFF.